This T cell receptor beta chain was identified during a study of response to subunit inactivated influenza vaccine (dated by TCRdb to the late 2010s). Regarding the complete study: The study used deep quantitative T cell receptor repertoire profiling to track responses to a trivalent subunit inactivated influenza vaccine. The paper's findings and limits, for the study overall: The authors suggested that each seasonal influenza vaccination may recruit only a limited number of new T cells.

The table lists this clonotype with a few counts. Its specific antigen is unknown. Within one base of it there is no much larger clone, and no base qualities were kept. The library was obtained by RT-PCR. The sequencing machine was an Illumina HiSeq 2500. The public reads were run again by TCRdb, first through fastp at Q25 and then through MiXCR, and only productive beta chains were kept. Identical CDR3 proteins give one entry, which carries the most common genes and DNA. Counted in this sample were 650,000 to 850,000 distinct CDR3 sequences; more than 11% of them appeared once. The ten largest clones represent less than 7% of the sample. The germline ends are 25 bases apart after V is trimmed by 3 bases and J by 1 base. Reading from cysteine to phenylalanine, the CDR3 counts 20 amino acids. Only the CDR3 DNA is retained, 60 bases long and in frame from the first base. From a lookup of the germline V gene, CDR1 and CDR2 are MDHEN and SYDVKM.

The sample in question was PBMCs from blood, obtained around 15 days before vaccination. The TCR was taken from a man in his forties or fifties who received an inactivated influenza vaccine. Donor details come from another sample of the same person, matched by shared clones. The chain is encoded by TRBV28 joined to TRBJ1-5, and TRBD1 may be the D gene, going by 6 matching bases. The DNA sequence is TGTGCCAGCAGTTTTCAGGGGCGGACAACCTTCGGAGGAAGCAATCAGCCCCAGCATTTT. Translated, this gives CASSFQGRTTFGGSNQPQHF.